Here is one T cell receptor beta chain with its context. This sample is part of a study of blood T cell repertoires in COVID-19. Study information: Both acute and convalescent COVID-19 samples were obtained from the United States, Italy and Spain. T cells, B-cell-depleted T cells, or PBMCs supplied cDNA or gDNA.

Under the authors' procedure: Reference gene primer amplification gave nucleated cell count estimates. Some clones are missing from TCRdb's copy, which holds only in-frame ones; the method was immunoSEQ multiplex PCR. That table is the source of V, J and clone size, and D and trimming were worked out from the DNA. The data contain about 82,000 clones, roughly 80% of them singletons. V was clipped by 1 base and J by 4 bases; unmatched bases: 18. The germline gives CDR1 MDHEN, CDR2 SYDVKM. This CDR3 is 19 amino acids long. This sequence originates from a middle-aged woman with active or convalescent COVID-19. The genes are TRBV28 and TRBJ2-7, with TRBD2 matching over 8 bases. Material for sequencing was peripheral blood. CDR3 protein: CASSLSFPLAGTVVYEQYF. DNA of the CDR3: TGTGCCAGCAGTTTATCTTTTCCTTTAGCGGGGACGGTCGTGTACGAGCAGTACTTC. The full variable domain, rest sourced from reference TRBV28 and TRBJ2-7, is DVKVTQSSRYLVKRTGEKVFLECVQDMDHENMFWYRQDPGLGLRLIYFSYDVKMKEKGDIPEGYSVSREKKERFSLILESASTNQTSMYLCASSLSFPLAGTVVYEQYFGPGTRLTVT.